A single sample gave rise to the 9 T cell receptor beta chains below, sequenced in a study of T-cell reconstitution after alpha-beta-depleted transplantation in children. It was with unique molecular identifiers that the TCRbeta library was prepared. TCRdb called the PCR reads again in MiXCR, with one record for every CDR3 protein. This table has about a million distinct CDR3 sequences, about 29% appearing once. The specimen comprised PBMCs, mostly from graft donor cells, sampled 360 days after TCRalphabeta/CD19-depleted stem cell transplant. The receptors stem from a boy in the first two years of life who had a stem cell transplant for SCID, so the T cells may come from the graft donor.

This clonotype was seen a few times. The chain employs TRBV5-1 and TRBJ2-5; D tentatively reads TRBD1 or TRBD2 (5 bases each). The CDR3 has 15 residues. The ends were cut back, 2 bases at V and 4 bases at J, with 15 bases in the middle. In germline, CDR1 is SGHRS, CDR2 YFSETQ. CDR3 bases: TGCGCCAGCAGCTTTCCCGGGGCCCCCCTAGAGACCCAGTACTTC. It translates to CASSFPGAPLETQYF.

This clonotype was picked up many times. The rearrangement links TRBV12-3 or TRBV12-4 to TRBJ2-1; 10 positions agree with TRBD2. The CDR3 is 17 amino acids. Trimming cost V 6 bases and J 1 base; bases outside gene matches: 9. CDR3 residues: CASRYRPSGGSYNEQFF. CDR3 sequence (DNA): TGTGCCAGCAGATATCGCCCTAGCGGGGGTTCCTACAATGAGCAGTTCTTC.

The table lists this clonotype with a few counts. This chain links TRBV12-3 or TRBV12-4 with TRBJ2-6; 7 bases agree with TRBD1. The V and J ends lost 3 bases and 7 bases, in that order; junction bases with no gene match: 9. This CDR3 spans 16 amino acids. Written as DNA, the CDR3 is TGTGCCAGCAGTTTCAGGGGGATCTCAGGAGCCAACGTCCTGACTTTC. Translated: CASSFRGISGANVLTF.

This clonotype occurred a few times. This chain connects TRBV4-1 to TRBJ2-2; D is ambiguous. The germline V and J ends were trimmed by 1 base and 3 bases, with 15 bases remaining between them. This CDR3 comprises 17 residues. The germline V gene encodes CDR1 MGHRA and CDR2 YSYEKL. The DNA of the CDR3 is TGCGCCAGCAGCCAAGGGGTTTCGAATCGGGACACCGGGGAGCTGTTTTTT. Its protein is CASSQGVSNRDTGELFF.

The chain employs TRBV27 and TRBJ2-3, with 11 bases fitting TRBD2. J gave up 0 bases and V 5 bases, and 7 bases lay outside the gene matches. The germline V gene encodes CDR1 MNHEY and CDR2 SMNVEV (reference sequence). The CDR3 spans 17 residues. Here the CDR3 reads CASSLYRLAGSTDTQYF. The CDR3 coding sequence is TGTGCCAGCAGTCTATATCGACTAGCGGGGAGCACAGATACGCAGTATTTT.

The CDR3 protein is CSAATIRWDQPQHF. The CDR3, as DNA: TGCAGTGCCGCGACAATTAGGTGGGATCAGCCCCAGCATTTT. This rearrangement joins TRBV20-1 to TRBJ1-5, with D hard to call. The CDR3 spans 14 residues. The ends were cut back, 6 bases at V and 5 bases at J, with 17 bases in the middle. Germline CDR1 DFQATT, CDR2 SNEGSKA (reference sequence).

This clonotype was seen once. The chain joins TRBV6-2 or TRBV6-3 to TRBJ2-1, with D unresolved. The V gene lost 0 bases and the J gene lost 4 bases, with 10 bases spanning the gap. The CDR3 length is 15 residues. Germline V gene lookup returns CDR1 MNHEY and CDR2 SVGEGT. This CDR3 reads CASSYSNSIYNEQFF. The CDR3 coding sequence is TGTGCCAGCAGTTACTCGAATAGCATTTACAATGAGCAGTTCTTC.

The chain uses TRBV9 and TRBJ2-1, with D perhaps TRBD1 or TRBD2 (5 bases each). CDR1 is SGDLS, CDR2 YYNGEE, per germline. The V gene lost 1 base and the J gene lost 3 bases, with 8 bases spanning the gap. The CDR3 runs to 14 residues. CDR3 sequence reads: CASSVRGDYNEQFF. The CDR3 coding sequence is TGTGCCAGCAGCGTACGGGGCGACTACAATGAGCAGTTCTTC. Together with reference TRBV9 and TRBJ2-1, the CDR3 gives the full variable domain: DSGVTQTPKHLITATGQRVTLRCSPRSGDLSVYWYQQSLDQGLQFLIQYYNGEERAKGNILERFSAQQFPDLHSELNLSSLELGDSALYFCASSVRGDYNEQFFGPGTRLTVL.

This chain uses TRBV29-1 with TRBJ2-5; D gene uncertain. CDR3 length: 13 amino acids. CDR1 and CDR2 (germline): SQVTM, ANQGSEA. V was clipped by 5 bases and J by 0 bases, with 10 bases between them. CDR3 nucleotides: TGCAGCGTTCCGAAACCGTACCAAGAGACCCAGTACTTC. It encodes CSVPKPYQETQYF.